This TCR beta chain appears in the sequencing data of a study of blood T cell repertoires in COVID-19. The wider study: Nucleic acid was either cDNA or gDNA, and it came from T cells, B-cell-depleted T cells, or PBMCs.

CDR1 and CDR2 from the germline V gene are SGHNT and YYREEE (reference sequence). Trimming took 4 bases from V and 0 from J; bases not matched to a gene: 4. This CDR3 is built from 16 residues. This clone appeared once. Only in-frame clones appear in the TCRdb table, and some are missing; sequencing was by immunoSEQ multiplex PCR. The sample holds hundreds of thousands of clones, around 83% seen once. Source material: peripheral blood. V and J are TRBV5-4 and TRBJ2-2, with 9 bases fitting TRBD2. The sequence was collected from a man older than 75 with acute or convalescent COVID-19. This CDR3 is CASSPRTSANTGELFF. The DNA for the CDR3 is TGTGCCAGCAGCCCACGGACTAGCGCGAACACCGGGGAGCTGTTTTTT.